Reported below is one TCR beta chain. Its target is not known. The V segment lost 4 bases and the J segment 5 bases; nucleotides outside the gene matches: 21. Germline V lookup: CDR1 MNHNS, CDR2 SASEGT. CDR3 length: 19 amino acids. A multiplex PCR was run with 60 Vbeta primers and 13 Jbeta primers. Sequenced by immunoSEQ multiplex PCR; TCRdb stores in-frame clones only, minus some. This sample has 100,000 to 150,000 clones, with about 86% found just once. This record comes from a study of cytomegalovirus exposure and HLA in healthy donors. General study points: A later analysis found most CMV-associated TCR beta chains apparently HLA-restricted. Reportedly, cytomegalovirus status was diagnosed with high sensitivity and specificity.

This receptor was taken from a woman in her thirties in good health and CMV-seronegative. The chain is built from TRBV6-1 and TRBJ1-1, with TRBD1 matching 8 bases. The sample was PBMCs. The CDR3 DNA follows: TGTGCCAGCAGTGGGACGTCGGGACAGGCAGGACGGGGAGGGACTGAAGCTTTCTTT. Translating it yields CASSGTSGQAGRGGTEAFF.